This TCR beta chain derives from a study of resident and recirculating memory T cells in vitiligo. At the level of the study: Epidermis came from shave biopsies of lesional and nonlesional sites, plus PBMCs.

The length of the CDR3 is 12 residues. V was clipped by 6 bases and J by 8 bases; unmatched bases: 5. The V gene's germline CDR1 is MDHEN and CDR2 SYDVKM. Produced via immunoSEQ multiplex PCR; TCRdb's table is partial and in-frame only. The profile shows roughly 80,000 clones, just over 90% of them singletons. Patients' lesions had not changed for the previous 6 months. The rearrangement uses TRBV28 and TRBJ1-2, with 8 bases fitting TRBD1. The clonotype was recovered from a male donor with vitiligo. Sequenced material: blood. CDR3 in DNA: TGTGCCAGCAGGTCACAGGGGGGGGGCTACACCTTC. This encodes CASRSQGGGYTF.